The entry below gives a single T cell receptor beta chain sequence along with its context. This clone was counted a few times. The antigen it recognizes is unknown. Within one base of it there is no much larger clone, and no base qualities were kept. To sequence the TCRbeta CDR3 region, genomic DNA was isolated from the sorted cells. The immunoSEQ Assay was used to sequence the TCRbeta CDR3 regions. TCRdb carries this immuneACCESS record with in-frame sequences only. Its versions omit some clonotypes, under half of them owing to an unresolved V gene in the studies checked, with the rest unexplained. The sample table records under 15,000 clones; around 86% of these occur just once. The top ten clones comprise 40% to 50% of the sample. CDR1 and CDR2 (MDHEN, SYDVKM) derive from the germline V gene. V loses 3 bases of germline sequence and J loses 4 bases, and the interval between the two ends is 24 bases. The CDR3, from cysteine to phenylalanine, totals 18 residues. The read is trimmed to its CDR3 DNA, 54 bases read in frame from base 1.

These data originate in a study of OX40 agonist ivuxolimab in advanced cancers. Study-wide context: Ivuxolimab, which targeted the costimulatory receptor OX40 (CD134), was an agonistic, fully human IgG2 monoclonal antibody. Intravenous ivuxolimab was administered to patients every 2 weeks at six dose levels: 0.01, 0.1, 0.3, 1.5, 3 and 10 mg/kg. Among the roughly 54 dose-escalation patients, 19 had hepatocellular carcinoma, about 15 melanoma, 9 renal cell carcinoma and 9 head and neck cancer. A male proportion of almost 85% and a mean age of 60 years, ranging from about 23 to 79, were recorded for the dose-escalation cohort. Patients were allowed to have had prior anti-PD-1, anti-PD-L1 or anti-CTLA-4 therapy, and roughly 40% of the dose-escalation patients had previously received checkpoint inhibitors. Three dose-escalation patients achieved partial responses, one with hepatocellular carcinoma and two with cutaneous melanoma. The purpose of peripheral TCRbeta sequencing was to test whether ivuxolimab changed TCR sequence diversity and led to clonal T-cell expansion. The paper covers the monotherapy dose-escalation part of the phase I ivuxolimab trial, which included N ≈ 50 patients.

Patients with a history of autoimmune disease or receiving systemic immunosuppression were excluded from the trial. In every dose cohort, peripheral blood was drawn for TCR sequencing at baseline, cycle 4 day 1, and cycle 7 day 1. Samples came from an open-label, multicenter, first-in-human phase I dose-escalation trial of ivuxolimab. Adults with locally advanced or metastatic melanoma, renal cell carcinoma, hepatocellular carcinoma or head and neck squamous cell carcinoma were enrolled in the trial. CD4+ and CD8+ T cells were sorted separately from peripheral blood before TCR sequencing. Study-wide conclusions, independent of this receptor: In the 0.1-3.0 mg/kg groups, partial responders were among the patients with the lowest normalized peripheral clonal expansion, particularly in CD8+ T cells. After ivuxolimab, expanded clones were on average more numerous among CD8+ T cells than among CD4+ T cells. The antigen specificity of the clonally expanded peripheral T cells was not determined. At doses of 0.1 to 3.0 mg/kg, clonal expansion of both CD4+ and CD8+ T cells in blood was seen between baseline and week 6. Low levels of normalized T-cell clonal expansion were also seen in some patients who did not respond.

The rearrangement joined TRBV28 to TRBJ2-5, with a weak D call of TRBD2 (6 bases match). This TCR derives from an adult with an advanced solid tumor such as melanoma, head and neck, liver or kidney cancer. Sample: CD4+ or CD8+ T cells sorted from blood, taken in a trial of the OX40 agonist ivuxolimab. The DNA sequence is TGTGCCAGCAGTTTCGAAGCCGGGACCCCCCCGGAGGGAGAGACCCAGTACTTC. Its coded protein is CASSFEAGTPPEGETQYF.